Following are 20 T cell receptor beta chains from one sample sequenced in a study of read filtering for tumor transcriptome and immune sequencing. The library was built from approximately 400 ng RNA with molecular barcoded adaptors for alpha/delta and beta/gamma chains. A single record per CDR3 protein comes from TCRdb applying MiXCR to the reads. The sample holds 130,000 or so distinct CDR3 sequences, roughly an eighth seen once. The sample consisted of a population of CD138-negative cells sorted from bone marrow. The receptors come from a donor at least 40 years old with multiple myeloma.

This clonotype was found many times. V usage is TRBV15 and J usage is TRBJ2-7; D gene ambiguous. V was pared by 0 bases and J by 4 bases, with 7 bases between. Germline lookup yields CDR1 LNHNV and CDR2 YYDKDF (reference sequence). The CDR3 length is 13 residues. CDR3 in amino acids: CATSRDNEYEQYF. The DNA of the CDR3 is TGTGCCACCAGCAGAGATAACGAATACGAGCAGTACTTC.

A few counts support this clonotype. This sequence joins TRBV11-2 and TRBJ2-3; the match to TRBD1 covers 11 bases. Germline CDR1 and CDR2: SGHAT and FQNNGV. This CDR3 contains 17 residues. The junction had 12 bases not matched to a gene; V was cut back by 4 bases and J by 6 bases. This chain's CDR3 is CASSSIPDRGHQDTQYF. For the CDR3, the DNA is TGTGCCAGCAGCTCTATCCCGGACAGGGGGCATCAGGATACGCAGTATTTT.

The rearrangement joins TRBV4-3 to TRBJ2-1, with 10 bases lining up with TRBD2. The CDR3 totals 16 residues. Losses at the gene ends were 0 bases for V and 6 bases for J; bases not matched to a gene: 5. The germline gives CDR1 LGHNA, CDR2 YSLEER. CDR3: CASSQDLAGVRNEQFF. The CDR3 DNA reads as TGCGCCAGCAGCCAAGACCTAGCGGGAGTGCGCAATGAGCAGTTCTTC.

This chain joins TRBV7-2 and TRBJ2-5, with D possibly TRBD1 on 6 matching bases. V lost 1 base and J lost 5, with 14 bases in between. CDR3 length: 15 residues. CDR1 SGHTA and CDR2 FQGNSA come from the germline V gene. CDR3 bases: TGTGCCAGCAGCTTAGACAGGGCTGGGGAGGAGACCCAGTACTTC. Translation gives CASSLDRAGEETQYF.

On this clonotype: Given a much more abundant clone one base away, this may be a read error. The gene calls are TRBV7-9 and TRBJ2-7; tentatively, D is TRBD2 (5 bases). Germline V gives CDR1 SEHNR, CDR2 FQNEAQ (reference sequence). The CDR3 runs to 14 residues. This CDR3 is CASSSGPGWYEQCF. In DNA form, the CDR3 reads TGTGCCAGCAGCTCCGGCCCGGGGTGGTACGAGCAGTGCTTC.

Points on this clonotype: This could be a read error, since a much larger clone is one nucleotide away. The CDR3 carries no conserved terminal phenylalanine or tryptophan, so it likely arises from a read error. The V gene is TRBV24-1, the J gene TRBJ2-3, with 10 bases identical to TRBD2. This CDR3 comprises 15 residues. Germline CDR1 reads KGHDR; CDR2 reads SFDVKD. The junction had 4 bases not matched to a gene; V was cut back by 7 bases and J by 1 base. The CDR3, as DNA: TGTGCCACCAGGAAGCGGGAGGGGGGCACAGATACGCAGTATCTT. This sequence encodes CATRKREGGTDTQYL.

This clonotype has more than one count but fewer than ten. The chain employs TRBV5-1 and TRBJ2-1; D gene unclear. The CDR3 consists of 12 residues. Germline V gives CDR1 SGHRS, CDR2 YFSETQ. V was clipped by 3 bases and J by 7 bases, with 8 bases between them. The CDR3: CASSSPKNEQFF. CDR3 in DNA: TGCGCCAGCAGCTCGCCAAAAAATGAGCAGTTCTTC.

In this sample, this clonotype turned up a few times. This chain connects TRBV7-2 to TRBJ2-3; D could derive from TRBD1 or TRBD2 (5 bases each). Germline lookup yields CDR1 SGHTA and CDR2 FQGNSA. The V and J ends lost 5 bases and 4 bases respectively, with 16 bases between them. The CDR3 contains 15 residues. The CDR3 is CASSATGERADTQYF. The CDR3, as DNA: TGTGCCAGCAGCGCAACAGGCGAGAGGGCAGATACGCAGTATTTT. The complete variable domain, with remaining parts taken from reference TRBV7-2 and TRBJ2-3, reads GAGVSQSPSNKVTEKGKDVELRCDPISGHTALYWYRQSLGQGLEFLIYFQGNSAPDKSGLPSDRFSAERTGGSVSTLTIQRTQQEDSAVYLCASSATGERADTQYFGPGTRLTVL.

V and J are TRBV5-4 and TRBJ2-5; 7 bases are a match to TRBD1. The CDR3 is 14 residues long. Germline CDR1 is SGHNT and CDR2 is YYREEE (reference sequence). V dropped 3 bases and J dropped 2; count of bases not matched to a gene: 4. CDR3: CASSSGQRQETQYF. CDR3 DNA sequence: TGTGCCAGCAGCTCGGGACAGAGACAAGAGACCCAGTACTTC.

This clonotype was found many times. CDR3 in amino acids: CSVEEPGLAATDTQYF. DNA for the CDR3: TGCAGCGTTGAAGAGCCGGGACTAGCGGCCACAGATACGCAGTATTTT. This chain links TRBV29-1 with TRBJ2-3, with 11 bases fitting TRBD2. This CDR3 region has 16 residues. Germline V gene lookup returns CDR1 SQVTM and CDR2 ANQGSEA. V was clipped by 0 bases and J by 2 bases; unmatched bases: 4.

As regards this clonotype: This could be a read error, since a much larger clone is one nucleotide away. This chain links TRBV13 with TRBJ2-2, with D tentatively TRBD2 (5 bases). The CDR3 totals 12 residues. The germline V gene has CDR1 PRHDT and CDR2 FYEKMQ (reference sequence). The CDR3 DNA is TGTGCCAGCAGCCTGACGGCCGGGGATCTGTTTTTT. It is translated as CASSLTAGDLFF.

The V call is TRBV5-1, the J call TRBJ2-1, with D unclear. The V end was cut by 0 bases, the J end by 9 bases, with 7 bases between. Per germline, CDR1 SGHRS and CDR2 YFSETQ. This CDR3 comprises 12 residues. CDR3 residues: CASSLAYGEQFF. The CDR3 nucleotides are TGCGCCAGCAGCTTGGCCTACGGTGAGCAGTTCTTC.

There are many counts of this clonotype. V gene TRBV7-9 combines with J gene TRBJ1-3; no reliable D call. Trimming took off 5 bases at V and 0 bases at J, with 11 bases between the two ends. From germline, CDR1 is SEHNR and CDR2 FQNEAQ (reference sequence). This CDR3 comprises 15 residues. The CDR3 sequence is CASSLHIRSGNTIYF. CDR3 nucleotides: TGTGCCAGCAGCCTCCACATACGCTCTGGAAACACCATATATTTT.

This clonotype turned up a few times. A single base separates this from a much larger clone, so it may be a read error. Given the absence of the conserved phenylalanine or tryptophan at the CDR3 end, a read error is likely. The V and J genes are TRBV20-1 and TRBJ1-1; D gene unclear. The V gene's germline CDR1 is DFQATT and CDR2 SNEGSKA (reference sequence). This CDR3 has 13 residues. Between the trimmed V and J ends, which lost 1 base and 3 bases, there was a span of 9 bases. CDR3 sequence (DNA): TGCAGTGCTAGAGGGGCGAGGGACACTGAAGCTTTCTTA. Protein: CSARGARDTEAFL.

This clonotype was seen at least ten times. This sequence joins TRBV7-9 and TRBJ2-1, with 11 bases aligning to TRBD2. This CDR3 contains 14 residues. Losses at the gene ends were 5 bases for V and 7 bases for J; bases not matched to a gene: 4. CDR1 and CDR2 (germline): SEHNR, FQNEAQ (reference sequence). CDR3 loop: CASSAPSGGNEQFF. Here the CDR3 DNA reads TGTGCCAGCAGCGCCCCTAGCGGGGGGAATGAGCAGTTCTTC.

This rearrangement joins TRBV7-3 to TRBJ2-3; the match to TRBD2 covers 14 bases. Germline V lookup: CDR1 SGHTA, CDR2 FQGTGA. The trim removed 5 bases at V and 6 bases at J, leaving 4 bases unmatched. This CDR3 spans 15 amino acids. The CDR3 region has the DNA TGTGCCAGCAGCAAGGGACTAGCGGGAGTGGATACGCAGTATTTT. Protein sequence: CASSKGLAGVDTQYF.

In its sample, this clonotype was seen many times. The CDR3: CASSEPSTDTQYF. CDR3 sequence (DNA): TGCGCCAGCAGTGAGCCTAGCACAGATACGCAGTATTTT. The rearrangement joins TRBV10-2 to TRBJ2-3; D is unclear. The CDR3 covers 13 residues. Germline lookup yields CDR1 WSHSY and CDR2 SAAADI. The V end lost 2 bases, the J end lost 0 bases, and 3 bases lay between the germline ends.

V usage is TRBV24-1 and J usage is TRBJ2-3, with TRBD2 matching over 12 bases. V trimming: 3 bases; J trimming: 4 bases; junction bases outside the gene matches: 7. The germline CDR1 and CDR2 sequences are KGHDR and SFDVKD. The CDR3 has 17 amino acids. CDR3 in amino acids: CATSDPSSGRAADTQYF. In DNA form, the CDR3 reads TGTGCCACCAGTGATCCCTCTAGCGGGAGGGCCGCAGATACGCAGTATTTT.

A word on this clonotype: Being one base from a much bigger clone, this may be a read error. This CDR3 fails to terminate in the conserved phenylalanine or tryptophan, so it likely reflects a read error. CDR3 coding DNA: TGTGCCAGCAGTGAACCCGCCACCGGGGAGCTGTTTCTT. Translated, it gives CASSEPATGELFL. This chain links TRBV2 with TRBJ2-2; D uncertain. Germline lookup yields CDR1 SNHLY and CDR2 FYNNEI. V dropped 2 bases and J dropped 4 bases, with 5 bases sitting between them. CDR3 size: 13 residues.

This clonotype was seen many times. Sequence at one end of the junction differs from germline and may be a read error. The genes are TRBV15 and TRBJ2-1; 12 nucleotides agree with TRBD2. Germline V CDR1 and CDR2: LNHNV, YYDKDF (reference sequence). The CDR3 has 16 amino acids. CDR3 in amino acids: CATSRVASGRVNEQFF. In nucleotides, the CDR3 is TGTGCCACCAGCAGAGTGGCTAGCGGGAGGGTCAATGAACAGTTCTTC.